This entry lists 11 T cell receptor beta chains sequenced from one sample in a study of cytomegalovirus exposure and HLA in healthy donors. The PCR contained 60 Vbeta and 13 Jbeta primers. Using immunoSEQ multiplex PCR, the repertoire was profiled, and TCRdb retains in-frame clones only, with some absent. The sample has more than 140,000 clones; over 60% are singletons. Material: PBMCs. All receptors come from a woman aged 25 to 39 in good health and CMV-seropositive.

This chain links TRBV5-1 with TRBJ1-1; 8 bases line up with TRBD1. There are 15 residues in the CDR3. The germline V gene has CDR1 SGHRS and CDR2 YFSETQ. Germline trimming cut 3 bases from V and 7 bases from J; bases unmatched to any gene: 11. CDR3 nucleotides: TGCGCCAGCAGCTCAACCCCGGGACAGGAGAGTGAAGCTTTCTTT. It codes for CASSSTPGQESEAFF.

V and J are TRBV19 and TRBJ1-2; TRBD1 is a possible D gene (6 bases). Trimming removed 7 bases from V and 3 bases from J, with 12 bases in between. Germline CDR1 LNHDA, CDR2 SQIVND (reference sequence). The CDR3 spans 13 residues. CDR3 DNA sequence: TGTGCCAGTACCAGGACAGACCACTATGGCTACACCTTC. Amino acid sequence: CASTRTDHYGYTF.

This chain connects TRBV19 to TRBJ1-3; 7 nucleotides match TRBD1. After removal of 4 bases from V and 6 bases from J, the junction contained 12 bases not matched to a gene. Germline CDR1 LNHDA, CDR2 SQIVND (reference sequence). The CDR3 length is 16 residues. The CDR3 bases are TGTGCCAGTAGTACTTACAGGGGCTTAATTCCAAACACCATATATTTT. Amino acid sequence: CASSTYRGLIPNTIYF. The full variable domain, completed using reference TRBV19 and TRBJ1-3, is DGGITQSPKYLFRKEGQNVTLSCEQNLNHDAMYWYRQDPGQGLRLIYYSQIVNDFQKGDIAEGYSVSREKKESFPLTVTSAQKNPTAFYLCASSTYRGLIPNTIYFGEGSWLTVV.

V is TRBV6-1 and J is TRBJ1-3; perhaps TRBD1 as D (6 bases). The CDR3 is 16 amino acids. CDR1 is MNHNS, CDR2 SASEGT, per germline. With 4 bases removed from V and 0 bases from J, the gap between germline ends came to 13 bases. The CDR3 protein is CASSAGHSYSGNTIYF. For the CDR3, the DNA is TGTGCCAGCAGTGCGGGACACTCTTACTCTGGAAACACCATATATTTT.

The CDR3 DNA reads TGTGCCAGTAGTCCCGGGACAGGCCTCGTTTTGGAGACCCAGTACTTC. It is translated as CASSPGTGLVLETQYF. The rearrangement links TRBV19 to TRBJ2-5, with TRBD1 matching over 8 bases. Germline CDR1 and CDR2: LNHDA and SQIVND (reference sequence). V lost 5 bases and J lost 5; bases outside the gene matches: 13. The CDR3 sequence is 16 residues long.

This clone has more than one count but fewer than ten. The chain couples TRBV5-6 to TRBJ2-5, with a tentative D call TRBD2 (6 bases). TRBJ2-7 explains the end of the DNA better; the J call may be wrong. Germline V gene lookup returns CDR1 SGHDT and CDR2 YYEEEE. This CDR3 comprises 15 residues. For the CDR3, the DNA is TGTGCCAGCAGCCTGCCGGGGGAGCTAGCACACGAGCAGTACTTC. Its protein is CASSLPGELAHEQYF.

This chain connects TRBV5-5 to TRBJ1-5; D might be TRBD1 (6 bases). This CDR3 comprises 15 residues. Germline V gene sequence: CDR1 SGHKS, CDR2 YYEKEE (reference sequence). Trimming shortened V by 3 bases and J by 7 bases, and 17 bases separated the two germline ends. CDR3 DNA: TGTGCCAGCAGCTCCCGGACAGACGCCAGCCAGCCCCAGCATTTT. This encodes CASSSRTDASQPQHF.

This clone was seen only once. Other DNA variants within this sample encode the same CDR3. This chain joins TRBV18 and TRBJ2-5; 7 bases are shared with TRBD1. The length of the CDR3 is 14 residues. Unmatched junction bases numbered 2, after V lost 3 bases and J lost 1 base. The V gene's germline CDR1 is KGHSH and CDR2 LQKENI. CDR3 loop: CASSPRTGQETQYF. The CDR3 DNA sequence: TGTGCCAGCTCACCTCGGACAGGCCAAGAGACCCAGTACTTC.

The chain recombines TRBV5-1 with TRBJ1-6, with D uncertain. Between the trimmed V and J ends, which lost 0 bases and 0 bases, there was a span of 10 bases. This CDR3 region has 17 residues. In germline, CDR1 is SGHRS, CDR2 YFSETQ. The CDR3 region is CASSLASRGSYNSPLHF. In DNA form, the CDR3 reads TGCGCCAGCAGCTTGGCGTCTCGGGGCTCCTATAATTCACCCCTCCACTTT.

J is TRBJ2-7 and V is TRBV2; the match to TRBD2 covers 9 bases. Germline CDR1 SNHLY, CDR2 FYNNEI. V dropped 6 bases and J dropped 12; count of bases not matched to a gene: 15. There are 14 residues in the CDR3. The CDR3 loop is CASSVAGAFLRWYF. The DNA for the CDR3 is TGTGCCAGCAGCGTAGCGGGGGCCTTTCTTCGGTGGTACTTC.

This clone was seen only a few times. The chain couples TRBV9 to TRBJ1-5, with D unclear. V lost 3 bases and J 3 bases, leaving 13 bases between the germline ends. The CDR3 is 15 residues long. The germline V gene encodes CDR1 SGDLS and CDR2 YYNGEE. The chain's CDR3 is CASSESSSYNQPQHF. The CDR3 coding sequence is TGTGCCAGCAGCGAAAGTTCGAGTTACAATCAGCCCCAGCATTTT.